The next 9 T cell receptor beta chains were all read from a single sample in a study of identical twins. A single record per CDR3 protein comes from TCRdb applying MiXCR to the 5' RACE reads. The sample has 1.5 million to 2 million distinct CDR3 sequences, roughly 35% seen once. Source material: cord blood. The receptors here all came from a newborn girl in good health.

In this sample, this clonotype turned up a few times. The chain employs TRBV12-3 or TRBV12-4 and TRBJ2-7, with TRBD1 identical over 9 bases. The junction had 10 bases not matched to a gene; V was cut back by 5 bases and J by 5 bases. The CDR3 sequence is 15 residues long. The CDR3 protein is CASSATGTGKNEQYF. For the CDR3, the DNA is TGTGCCAGCAGTGCAACCGGGACAGGGAAGAACGAGCAGTACTTC.

This clonotype was detected only a few times. J is TRBJ2-5 and V is TRBV10-3; D call uncertain. The V and J ends lost 3 bases and 2 bases respectively, with 7 bases between them. The germline V gene has CDR1 ENHRY and CDR2 SYGVKD. The CDR3 has 13 residues. The DNA of the CDR3 is TGTGCCATCAGTGACAGACCGCAAGAGACCCAGTACTTC. It is translated as CAISDRPQETQYF.

The V call is TRBV29-1, the J call TRBJ2-3; D may be TRBD2 (6 bases). This CDR3 has 15 residues. Germline values: CDR1 SQVTM, CDR2 ANQGSEA. The V gene lost 6 bases and the J gene lost 0 bases, with 16 bases spanning the gap. CDR3 region: CSVSLGTSSTDTQYF. Written as DNA, the CDR3 is TGCAGCGTGAGCCTTGGGACTTCTAGCACAGATACGCAGTATTTT.

This clonotype was seen a handful of times. The chain is built from TRBV6-6 and TRBJ2-3, with 8 bases identical to TRBD2. This CDR3 is built from 15 residues. V was pared by 4 bases and J by 3 bases, with 6 bases of the junction left unmatched. Germline values: CDR1 MNHNY, CDR2 SVGAGI (reference sequence). CDR3 region: CASSSTGTRTDTQYF. In DNA form, the CDR3 reads TGTGCCAGCAGTTCTACCGGGACTAGGACAGATACGCAGTATTTT.

This clonotype was found a few times. The chain joins TRBV4-1 to TRBJ1-1; D is ambiguous. V lost 5 bases and J lost 6, with 13 bases in between. The CDR3 sequence is 13 residues long. Per germline, CDR1 MGHRA and CDR2 YSYEKL. As DNA, the CDR3 is TGCGCCAGCAGCAACCCTTACGACGCTGAAGCTTTCTTT. Its protein product is CASSNPYDAEAFF.

The chain joins TRBV14 to TRBJ1-1; D is undetermined. CDR3 length: 13 amino acids. CDR1 is SGHDN, CDR2 FVKESK, per germline. Trimming pared 0 bases from V and 5 bases from J, leaving 7 bases between. CDR3: CASSQDQVTEAFF. For the CDR3, the DNA is TGTGCCAGCAGCCAAGATCAAGTTACTGAAGCTTTCTTT.

The count of this clonotype is one. The chain has TRBV10-3 and TRBJ1-1, with TRBD1 matching over 7 bases. The junction had 2 bases not matched to a gene; V was cut back by 4 bases and J by 3 bases. Germline values: CDR1 ENHRY, CDR2 SYGVKD. The CDR3 contains 13 residues. CDR3 loop: CAISAGTDTEAFF. CDR3 coding DNA: TGTGCCATCAGTGCAGGGACAGACACTGAAGCTTTCTTT.

This clonotype turned up a few times. The V call is TRBV3-1, the J call TRBJ2-7; 13 nucleotides line up with TRBD2. Germline CDR1 reads LGHDT; CDR2 reads YNNKEL (reference sequence). Germline trimming cut 3 bases from V and 4 bases from J; bases unmatched to any gene: 9. The CDR3 runs 17 residues. CDR3 loop: CASSHRRTSGSRYEQYF. CDR3 DNA sequence: TGTGCCAGCAGCCATCGGCGGACTAGCGGGAGTAGGTACGAGCAGTACTTC.

Concerning this clonotype: This may be a read error: a much more frequent sequence differs by one nucleotide. J is TRBJ2-7 and V is TRBV12-3 or TRBV12-4, with unresolved D. The CDR3 totals 13 residues. V was shortened by 2 bases and J by 7 bases, with 12 bases between the two germline ends. DNA of the CDR3: TGTGCCAGCAGTTTAAGAACCCCCAATGAGCAGTACTTC. Its protein product is CASSLRTPNEQYF.